This T cell receptor (beta chain) is drawn from a study of blood T cells in healthy people across ages. Alongside a J-beta primer mix, a sample-barcoded 5' primer served in a second PCR lasting about 6 to 11 cycles. The template-switch adaptor was a 5' adaptor with 12 random nucleotides. It tagged each cDNA molecule. Every sample gave at least 2.5 million paired-end reads containing CDR3. TCRdb redid the calling of the 5' RACE reads with MiXCR, one entry per CDR3 protein. The table lists about 1.8 million distinct CDR3 sequences, roughly 52% of them singletons. The CDR3 spans 11 residues. Germline CDR1 and CDR2: MDHEN and SYDVKM. Healthy Russian Caucasian donors spanned ages about 6 to 100 years. Study-wide results and limits: More naive CD4+ cells and higher diversity were found in long-lived than in aged donors.

This clonotype was seen more than once but under ten times. Its antigen remains unidentified. A read error may be the cause here, since a much bigger clone is one base away. The rearrangement joins TRBV28 to TRBJ2-1, with D unclear. The J call may not be correct, given that the DNA end is closer to TRBJ2-7. The sample taken for sequencing was blood. The receptor comes from a woman aged 40 to 50 in good health. The CDR3 reads CATITYNEQYF. CDR3 coding DNA: TGTGCCACCATCACCTACAATGAGCAGTACTTC.